This entry is about one T cell receptor (beta chain). This record belongs to a study of T cell changes during pregnancy in multiple sclerosis. The germline CDR1 and CDR2 sequences are SGHVS and FQNEAQ. The CDR3 runs to 16 residues. With 7 bases removed from V and 0 bases from J, the gap between germline ends came to 13 bases. Produced via immunoSEQ multiplex PCR; TCRdb's table is partial and in-frame only. The data contain roughly 47,000 clones, 85% to 90% of them singletons. The sequence was collected from a female donor with multiple sclerosis, enrolled in a pregnancy study. The input for sequencing was CD8+ T cells from peripheral blood mononuclear cells, taken in the second trimester of pregnancy. The V and J genes are TRBV7-8 and TRBJ2-6, with D perhaps matching TRBD2 (5 bases). The CDR3 nucleotides read TGTGCCAGCACCAGTCGGGATTCCTCTGGGGCCAACGTCCTGACTTTC. As protein: CASTSRDSSGANVLTF.